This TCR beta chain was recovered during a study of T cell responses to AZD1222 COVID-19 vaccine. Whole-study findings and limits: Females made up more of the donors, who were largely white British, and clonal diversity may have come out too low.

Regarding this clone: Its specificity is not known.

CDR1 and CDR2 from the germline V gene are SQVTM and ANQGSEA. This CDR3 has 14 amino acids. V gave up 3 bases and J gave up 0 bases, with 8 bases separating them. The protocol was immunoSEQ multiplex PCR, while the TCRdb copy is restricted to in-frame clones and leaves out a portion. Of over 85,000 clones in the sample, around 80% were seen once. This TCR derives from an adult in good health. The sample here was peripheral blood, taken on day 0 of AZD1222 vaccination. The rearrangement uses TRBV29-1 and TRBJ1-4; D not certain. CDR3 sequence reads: CSVEGPATNEKLFF. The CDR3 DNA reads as TGCAGCGTTGAGGGCCCAGCAACTAATGAAAAACTGTTTTTT.